The TCR beta chain described here comes from a study of shared clonotypes between healthy human individuals. Overall study: The plates for each donor numbered three CD4 naive, three CD4 memory, two CD8 naive and one CD8 memory. Study results and caveats: Naive CD4 clonotype sharing across a handful of donors was approximately 5%. Across subsets, estimated richness was generally greater for naive than for memory populations.

Sequencing used immunoSEQ multiplex PCR; TCRdb keeps in-frame clones, though not all of them. The sample lists 1.4 million to 1.5 million clones, approximately 97% occurring once. The germline V gene encodes CDR1 MDHEN and CDR2 SYDVKM. V lost 2 bases and J lost 7, with 6 bases in between. The CDR3 has 12 residues. To note about this clone: What it recognizes is unknown.

The chain links TRBV28 to TRBJ1-5; D gene ambiguous. The sample taken for sequencing was naive CD4+ T cells sorted from blood. The subset denotes: CD45RA+ positively selected. This clonotype was obtained from a man in his thirties or forties in good health. CDR3 nucleotide sequence: TGTGCCAGCAGTTTAATGAGACAGCCCCAGCATTTT. Translation: CASSLMRQPQHF.